The 19 T cell receptor beta chains given below trace back to one sample, sequenced in a study of cytomegalovirus exposure and HLA in healthy donors. 60 Vbeta and 13 Jbeta primers were used in PCR. Sequencing used immunoSEQ multiplex PCR; TCRdb keeps in-frame clones, though not all of them. This sample has 100,000 to 150,000 clones, with about three quarters found just once. Sequencing was carried out using PBMCs. The source is a man aged 45-60 years in good health and CMV-seronegative.

This clone appeared a few times. The CDR3 DNA sequence: TGTGCCAGCAGTCGACAGGTAACTATTGAAGCTTTCTTT. Translated: CASSRQVTIEAFF. J is TRBJ1-1 and V is TRBV6-1, with D maybe TRBD1 (6 bases). V lost 5 bases and J lost 7, with 14 bases in between. Germline loops: CDR1 MNHNS, CDR2 SASEGT. This CDR3 has 13 residues.

This chain links TRBV11-2 with TRBJ2-1, with 8 bases identical to TRBD2. Germline V gives CDR1 SGHAT, CDR2 FQNNGV. Trimming took 3 bases from V and 8 from J; bases not matched to a gene: 3. The CDR3 runs 13 residues. The chain's CDR3 is CASSFSGVDEQFF. CDR3 DNA: TGTGCCAGCAGCTTTAGCGGGGTCGATGAGCAGTTCTTC.

The V and J genes are TRBV6-5 and TRBJ1-5; 9 nucleotides agree with TRBD1. The germline gives CDR1 MNHEY, CDR2 SVGAGI. This CDR3 spans 15 amino acids. The ends lost 0 bases at V and 7 bases at J; junction bases unmatched: 4. The CDR3 region has the DNA TGTGCCAGCAGTTACTCACAGGGGGCTGGCCAGCCCCAGCATTTT. Encoded protein: CASSYSQGAGQPQHF.

The CDR3 spells CATSLAGGIPRELFF. CDR3 nucleotide sequence: TGTGCCACCAGCTTGGCGGGGGGCATACCTAGGGAGCTGTTTTTT. The chain carries TRBV15 and TRBJ2-2, with TRBD2 matching over 8 bases. V was pared by 5 bases and J by 9 bases, with 11 bases of the junction left unmatched. The CDR3 totals 15 residues. From germline, CDR1 is LNHNV and CDR2 YYDKDF (reference sequence).

The V call is TRBV7-9, the J call TRBJ2-2; 10 positions match TRBD1. Trimming at V came to 6 bases and at J to 2 bases, leaving 6 bases not matched to a gene. This CDR3 comprises 16 residues. Per germline, CDR1 SEHNR and CDR2 FQNEAQ (reference sequence). Here the CDR3 DNA reads TGTGCCAGCAGAAGATTGACAGGGGGCAACACCGGGGAGCTGTTTTTT. Protein sequence: CASRRLTGGNTGELFF.

V usage is TRBV6-1 and J usage is TRBJ2-2; the match to TRBD1 covers 8 bases. The germline gives CDR1 MNHNS, CDR2 SASEGT. CDR3 size: 15 residues. V trimming: 6 bases; J trimming: 7 bases; junction bases outside the gene matches: 10. CDR3 in amino acids: CASSEDRVFGGELFF. CDR3 nucleotide sequence: TGTGCCAGCAGCGAGGACAGGGTTTTTGGCGGGGAGCTGTTTTTT.

The genes are TRBV5-6 and TRBJ2-7; 8 bases are shared with TRBD2. The CDR3 contains 15 residues. Germline trimming cut 4 bases from V and 2 bases from J; bases unmatched to any gene: 8. Per the germline V gene, CDR1 is SGHDT and CDR2 is YYEEEE. This chain's CDR3 is CASSTRLAPTYEQYV. The CDR3 DNA is TGTGCCAGCAGCACCAGACTAGCGCCAACCTACGAGCAGTACGTC.

V and J are TRBV11-3 and TRBJ2-1; D perhaps matches TRBD1 (6 bases). Trimming left V 0 bases short and J 7 bases short, with 10 bases between. The CDR3 spans 14 residues. Germline CDR1 SGHNT, CDR2 YENEEA. The DNA of the CDR3 is TGTGCCAGCAGCTTAGATCTCGACAGGAATGAGCAGTTCTTC. This sequence encodes CASSLDLDRNEQFF.

V usage is TRBV2 and J usage is TRBJ1-1, with D unclear. The V and J ends lost 3 bases and 10 bases respectively, with 9 bases between them. Germline V gene lookup returns CDR1 SNHLY and CDR2 FYNNEI. There are 11 residues in the CDR3. CDR3 sequence: CASSDPRAAFF. The CDR3 DNA is TGTGCCAGCAGTGATCCACGAGCAGCTTTCTTT. The complete variable domain, with remaining parts taken from reference TRBV2 and TRBJ1-1, reads EPEVTQTPSHQVTQMGQEVILRCVPISNHLYFYWYRQILGQKVEFLVSFYNNEISEKSEIFDDQFSVERPDGSNFTLKIRSTKLEDSAMYFCASSDPRAAFFGQGTRLTVV.

This clone has just one count. The chain uses TRBV11-2 and TRBJ2-5, with a weak D call TRBD1 (6 bases). Between the trimmed V and J ends, which lost 0 bases and 5 bases, there was a span of 16 bases. The CDR3 loop spans 16 amino acids. The germline gives CDR1 SGHAT, CDR2 FQNNGV. The CDR3 bases are TGTGCCAGCAGCTTAGATCAGGACAGCCGGATTGAGACCCAGTACTTC. Translated: CASSLDQDSRIETQYF. The whole variable domain, remainder taken from reference TRBV11-2 and TRBJ2-5, is EAGVAQSPRYKIIEKRQSVAFWCNPISGHATLYWYQQILGQGPKLLIQFQNNGVVDDSQLPKDRFSAERLKGVDSTLKIQPAKLEDSAVYLCASSLDQDSRIETQYFGPGTRLLVL.

The rearrangement links TRBV18 to TRBJ1-1; perhaps TRBD1 as D (6 bases). Germline V lookup: CDR1 KGHSH, CDR2 LQKENI. The CDR3 length is 14 residues. The V and J ends lost 5 bases and 2 bases respectively, with 12 bases between them. CDR3 residues: CASSLDSLNTEAFF. The CDR3 DNA follows: TGTGCCAGCTCATTGGACAGCCTTAACACTGAAGCTTTCTTT.

The chain is built from TRBV5-4 and TRBJ2-5; no clear D. The CDR3 spans 15 residues. Germline assignment: CDR1 SGHNT and CDR2 YYREEE (reference sequence). V lost 0 bases and J 3 bases, leaving 12 bases between the germline ends. The CDR3: CASSLELAAKETQYF. Written as DNA, the CDR3 is TGTGCCAGCAGCTTGGAGTTGGCGGCAAAAGAGACCCAGTACTTC.

The chain combines TRBV5-4 with TRBJ2-5; D perhaps matches TRBD2 (5 bases). Trimming took 0 bases from V and 7 from J, leaving 16 bases between them. The CDR3 has 15 residues. CDR1 SGHNT and CDR2 YYREEE come from the germline V gene (reference sequence). The chain's CDR3 is CASSLGTPDGGTQYF. The DNA for the CDR3 is TGTGCCAGCAGCTTGGGTACCCCGGACGGAGGGACCCAGTACTTC.

The chain couples TRBV7-6 to TRBJ1-1; a possible D gene is TRBD1 (5 bases). Germline CDR1 reads SGHVS; CDR2 reads FNYEAQ. Trimming stripped 1 base from V and 0 bases from J, with 15 bases between. The CDR3 length is 17 residues. The CDR3 bases are TGTGCCAGCAGCTTAGTAGTTCAGGGTACCTTGAACACTGAAGCTTTCTTT. It codes for CASSLVVQGTLNTEAFF.

The V and J genes are TRBV6-1 and TRBJ2-7; a weak D match, TRBD2 (5 bases). Germline-derived CDR1 and CDR2 are MNHNS and SASEGT. The V end lost 6 bases, the J end lost 6 bases, and 15 bases lay between the germline ends. This CDR3 region has 13 residues. The CDR3 nucleotides read TGTGCCAGCAGCCCGGGCGACGGGGTCGAGCAGTACGTC. Protein product: CASSPGDGVEQYV.

The chain carries TRBV5-1 and TRBJ2-5; 11 bases map to TRBD2. This CDR3 region has 16 residues. V was pared by 2 bases and J by 2 bases, with 5 bases of the junction left unmatched. Germline loops: CDR1 SGHRS, CDR2 YFSETQ. The CDR3 region is CASSFSGGGWQETQYF. CDR3 bases: TGCGCCAGCAGCTTTAGCGGGGGGGGCTGGCAAGAGACCCAGTACTTC.

The CDR3 DNA is TGCGCCAGCAGGTCCCGGACAGGGCTACTCAATGAGCAGTTCTTC. Amino acid sequence: CASRSRTGLLNEQFF. The genes are TRBV5-1 and TRBJ2-1; 8 positions match TRBD1. This CDR3 is 15 amino acids long. Germline CDR1 reads SGHRS; CDR2 reads YFSETQ. With V trimmed by 5 bases and J by 6 bases, 10 bases remained unmatched.

This chain joins TRBV12-5 and TRBJ2-5, with 7 bases identical to TRBD1. V shed 1 base, J shed 5 bases, and the junction held 4 bases outside the gene matches. This CDR3 contains 14 residues. The germline gives CDR1 LGHNT, CDR2 FRNRAP. The CDR3 protein is CASGLGQGVETQYF. The CDR3 DNA sequence: TGTGCTAGTGGTTTGGGACAGGGAGTGGAGACCCAGTACTTC. Using reference TRBV12-5 and TRBJ2-5 for the parts outside the CDR3, the full variable domain is DARVTQTPRHKVTEMGQEVTMRCQPILGHNTVFWYRQTMMQGLELLAYFRNRAPLDDSGMPKDRFSAEMPDATLATLKIQPSEPRDSAVYFCASGLGQGVETQYFGPGTRLLVL.

The gene calls are TRBV2 and TRBJ2-2, with TRBD2 matching 8 bases. This CDR3 is built from 16 residues. V trimming: 2 bases; J trimming: 0 bases; junction bases outside the gene matches: 2. CDR1 SNHLY and CDR2 FYNNEI come from the germline V gene. Here the CDR3 reads CASSELAGSNTGELFF. CDR3 DNA: TGTGCCAGCAGTGAATTAGCGGGGTCGAACACCGGGGAGCTGTTTTTT. Full variable domain (missing parts from reference TRBV2 and TRBJ2-2): EPEVTQTPSHQVTQMGQEVILRCVPISNHLYFYWYRQILGQKVEFLVSFYNNEISEKSEIFDDQFSVERPDGSNFTLKIRSTKLEDSAMYFCASSELAGSNTGELFFGEGSRLTVL.